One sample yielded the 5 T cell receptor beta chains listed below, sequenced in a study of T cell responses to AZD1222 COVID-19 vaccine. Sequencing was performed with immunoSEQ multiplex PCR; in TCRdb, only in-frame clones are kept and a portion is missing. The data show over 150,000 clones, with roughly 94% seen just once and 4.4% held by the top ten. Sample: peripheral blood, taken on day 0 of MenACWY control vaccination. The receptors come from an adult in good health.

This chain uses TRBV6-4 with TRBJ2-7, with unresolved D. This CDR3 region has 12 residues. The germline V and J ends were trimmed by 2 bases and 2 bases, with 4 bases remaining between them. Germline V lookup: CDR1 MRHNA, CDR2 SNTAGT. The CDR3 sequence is CASSDGPYEQYF. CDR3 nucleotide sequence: TGTGCCAGCAGTGACGGGCCCTACGAGCAGTACTTC.

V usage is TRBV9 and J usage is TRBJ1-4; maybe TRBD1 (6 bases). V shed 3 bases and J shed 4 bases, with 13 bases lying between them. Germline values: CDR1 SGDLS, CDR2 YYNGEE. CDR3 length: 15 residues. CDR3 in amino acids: CASSARGTGNEKLFF. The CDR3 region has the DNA TGTGCCAGCAGCGCGAGGGGGACCGGTAATGAAAAACTGTTTTTT.

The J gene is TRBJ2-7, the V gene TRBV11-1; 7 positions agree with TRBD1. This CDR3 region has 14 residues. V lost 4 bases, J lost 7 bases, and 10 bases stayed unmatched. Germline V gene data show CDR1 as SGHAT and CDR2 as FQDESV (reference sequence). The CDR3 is CASSSGQDFEEQYF. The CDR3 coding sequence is TGTGCCAGCAGCTCCGGACAGGACTTCGAGGAGCAGTACTTC.

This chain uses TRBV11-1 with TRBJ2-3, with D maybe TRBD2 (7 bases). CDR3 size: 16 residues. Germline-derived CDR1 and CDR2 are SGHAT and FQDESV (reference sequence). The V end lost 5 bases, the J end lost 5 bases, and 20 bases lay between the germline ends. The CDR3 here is CASSQMGGRILDTQYF. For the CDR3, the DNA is TGTGCCAGCAGCCAAATGGGGGGGCGAATTTTAGATACGCAGTATTTT.

The DNA for the CDR3 is TGTGCCAGCAGTGACAGATACGAGCAGTACTTC. It codes for CASSDRYEQYF. The chain recombines TRBV2 with TRBJ2-7, with unresolved D. CDR1 SNHLY and CDR2 FYNNEI come from the germline V gene. The CDR3 contains 11 residues. The ends were cut back, 3 bases at V and 4 bases at J, with 4 bases in the middle.